This T cell receptor (beta chain) was captured in a study of long-term antiretroviral therapy in people with HIV. Findings and caveats of the study: CDR3 lengths in HIV samples spanned a narrower range than controls.

Details on this clone: What it binds is not known.

United States facilities provided treatment to all participants with HIV. Samples held about 0.85-11 million cryopreserved PBMC before DNA extraction. It was version v3.0 of the immunoSEQ assay that was run at survey level. Here immunoSEQ multiplex PCR was the method, and the copy in TCRdb shows in-frame clones only, minus some. Among roughly 18,000 clones listed, around 91% were seen once. Losses at the gene ends were 4 bases for V and 10 bases for J; bases not matched to a gene: 3. Germline values: CDR1 DFQATT, CDR2 SNEGSKA (reference sequence). The CDR3 contains 10 residues. Sequencing was performed on unsorted PBMCs, taken 3 years after starting antiretroviral therapy. This chain connects TRBV20-1 to TRBJ1-2, with TRBD1 matching over 7 bases. This receptor was taken from a man aged 50-60 years with HIV. CDR3: CSATGTDYTF. CDR3 DNA: TGCAGTGCTACCGGGACAGACTACACCTTC.